The rows below give T cell receptor beta chains drawn from one sample of a study of cytomegalovirus exposure and HLA in healthy donors. Some clones are missing from TCRdb's copy, which holds only in-frame ones; the method was immunoSEQ multiplex PCR. The table has around 94,000 clones, around 57% seen once. The material sequenced was PBMCs. The source is a human donor in good health. Each CDR3 is given with its conserved first and last residue. The D gene is left open where the match is weak. Not all rows give a size; the values are once, few, many and, for expanded clones, a class.

abundance,len,j_gene,d_gene,v_gene,CDR3nt,CDR3aa
NA,15,TRBJ2-5,NA,TRBV28,TGTGCCAGCAGCTCTTTTTGGGCAGGTCAAGAGACCCAGTACTTC,CASSSFWAGQETQYF
NA,16,TRBJ2-1,TRBD1,TRBV23-1,TGCGCCAGCAGAGGGACAGGGGCGAGCTCCTACAATGAGCAGTTCTTC,CASRGTGASSYNEQFF
NA,17,TRBJ1-4,NA,TRBV4-2,TGTGCCAGCAGCCAGGACTTTTCAGGACGGAGAAATGAAAAACTGTTTTTT,CASSQDFSGRRNEKLFF
NA,16,TRBJ2-1,NA,TRBV4-1,TGCGCCAGCAGCCAACTCGACATCATCTCCTACAATGAGCAGTTCTTC,CASSQLDIISYNEQFF
few,16,TRBJ1-3,TRBD1,TRBV9,TGTGCCAGCAGCCCAAGACCCGGGACAGTTGGAAACACCATATATTTT,CASSPRPGTVGNTIYF
NA,11,TRBJ2-1,NA,TRBV29-1,TGCAGCGGGGCGGAAGGGGATGAGCAGTTCTTC,CSGAEGDEQFF
few,14,TRBJ2-3,NA,TRBV7-3,TGTGCCAGCAGCTTAAGAGGGAGCACAGATACGCAGTATTTT,CASSLRGSTDTQYF
NA,15,TRBJ2-5,TRBD2,TRBV11-2,TGTGCCAGCAGCTTAGTCACTAGCGCCATGGAGACCCAGTACTTC,CASSLVTSAMETQYF
NA,14,TRBJ2-3,NA,TRBV5-4,TGTGCCAGCAGCTCCCAGGGCGGCACAGATACGCAGTATTTT,CASSSQGGTDTQYF
NA,13,TRBJ1-4,NA,TRBV28,TGTGCCAGCAGTTTCAGGGTAGGGGAAAAACTGTTTTTT,CASSFRVGEKLFF
few,16,TRBJ1-1,NA,TRBV14,TGTGCCAGCAGCCAAGTAGGGGGGGCCGGGTACACTGAAGCTTTCTTT,CASSQVGGAGYTEAFF
NA,15,TRBJ2-1,NA,TRBV5-1,TGCGCCAGCAGCTTGGGACAGATTACCTACAATGAGCAGTTCTTC,CASSLGQITYNEQFF
NA,17,TRBJ2-1,TRBD2,TRBV15,TGTGCCACCAGCGCCTACGGACTAGCGGTAGACTACAATGAGCAGTTCTTC,CATSAYGLAVDYNEQFF
NA,16,TRBJ2-3,TRBD2,TRBV5-4,TGTGCCAGCAGCTCCAGGACTAGCGGGAGTTTAGATACGCAGTATTTT,CASSSRTSGSLDTQYF
NA,15,TRBJ2-5,NA,TRBV5-1,TGCGCCAGCAGCAGCTATCCGGTGACTTGGGAGACCCAGTACTTC,CASSSYPVTWETQYF
few,14,TRBJ2-7,NA,TRBV27,TGTGCCAGCAGACCTCACACTAGCTCCTACGAGCAGTACTTC,CASRPHTSSYEQYF
few,13,TRBJ2-3,NA,TRBV5-6,TGTGCCAGCAGCTCCACTAGTTCAGATACGCAGTATTTT,CASSSTSSDTQYF
NA,14,TRBJ2-5,NA,TRBV5-1,TGCGCCAGCAGCTTCCTCCAGGGAGGAGAGACCCAGTACTTC,CASSFLQGGETQYF
once,14,TRBJ2-3,TRBD1,TRBV5-1,TGCGCCAGCAGCTTAGGGGACAGGGTAGATACGCAGTATTTT,CASSLGDRVDTQYF
NA,15,TRBJ2-2,NA,TRBV27,TGTGCCAGCAGTCTCCTCCAGGGGCCCACCGGGGAGCTGTTTTTT,CASSLLQGPTGELFF